This TCR beta chain was sequenced during a study of B cell selection in AIRE deficiency. Trimming took 3 bases from V and 8 from J, leaving 14 bases between them. Germline CDR1 is SGHDN and CDR2 is FVKESK. This CDR3 is built from 14 residues. This clone was seen once. Its antigen is as yet unknown. Study outcomes and limitations: Shorter CDR3s marked shared Treg sequences, biased toward few non-templated insertions. Healthy donors alone shared roughly 32% of 4,000 or so Treg sequences; patients alone 8.5% to 10%.

Sequencing was performed with immunoSEQ multiplex PCR; in TCRdb, only in-frame clones are kept and a portion is missing. The profile shows over 20,000 clones, 95% to 98% of them singletons. The sorted conventional CD4 T cells were gated as CD4+CD127+. Sequenced material: conventional CD4+ T cells sorted from PBMCs. The chain links TRBV14 to TRBJ2-1; D is perhaps TRBD1 or TRBD2 (6 bases each). This TCR came from a human donor with AIRE deficiency. CDR3 sequence: CASSHGGLKDEQFF. The CDR3 bases are TGTGCCAGCAGCCATGGGGGGCTTAAGGATGAGCAGTTCTTC.